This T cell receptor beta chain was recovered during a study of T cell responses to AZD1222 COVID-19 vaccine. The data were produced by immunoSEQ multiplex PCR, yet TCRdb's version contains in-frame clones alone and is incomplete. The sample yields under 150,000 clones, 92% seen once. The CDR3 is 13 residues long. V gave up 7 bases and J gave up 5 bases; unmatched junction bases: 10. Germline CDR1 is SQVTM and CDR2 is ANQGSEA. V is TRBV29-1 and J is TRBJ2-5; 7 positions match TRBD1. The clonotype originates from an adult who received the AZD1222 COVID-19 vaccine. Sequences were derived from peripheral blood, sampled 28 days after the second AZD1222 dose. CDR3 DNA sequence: TGCAGCGGCCGGGACAGTTGGGGGGAGACCCAGTACTTC. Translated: CSGRDSWGETQYF.